This T cell receptor beta chain was found in a study of OX40 agonist ivuxolimab in advanced cancers. In terms of the full investigation: Ivuxolimab, which targeted the costimulatory receptor OX40 (CD134), was an agonistic, fully human IgG2 monoclonal antibody. In the dose-escalation cohort, approximately 82% of patients were male, and the mean age was around 60 years, with a range of about 23 to 85. Of the 50 to 55 dose-escalation patients, hepatocellular carcinoma was present in about 20, melanoma in roughly 15, renal cell carcinoma in 9 and head and neck cancer in 9. The paper describes the monotherapy dose-escalation part (N ≈ 52 patients) of the phase I trial of ivuxolimab. Patients were allowed to have had prior anti-PD-1, anti-PD-L1 or anti-CTLA-4 therapy, and about 40% of the dose-escalation patients had been treated with checkpoint inhibitors. The purpose of peripheral TCRbeta sequencing was to test whether ivuxolimab changed TCR sequence diversity and led to clonal T-cell expansion. Three dose-escalation patients achieved partial responses, one with hepatocellular carcinoma and two with cutaneous melanoma. Intravenous ivuxolimab was administered to patients every 2 weeks at six dose levels: 0.01, 0.1, 0.3, 1.5, 3 and 10 mg/kg. Broader findings and caveats from the paper: In the 0.1-3.0 mg/kg groups, partial responders had among the lowest normalized peripheral clonal expansion, particularly in CD8+ T cells. The antigen specificity of the clonally expanded peripheral T cells was not determined. Low levels of normalized T-cell clonal expansion were also shown by some nonresponding patients. After ivuxolimab, expanded clones were on average more numerous among CD8+ T cells than among CD4+ T cells. At doses of 0.1 to 3.0 mg/kg, clonal expansion of both CD4+ and CD8+ T cells in blood was seen between baseline and week 6.

Genomic DNA was extracted from sorted cells for sequencing of the TCRbeta CDR3 region. The immunoSEQ Assay was used for sequencing of TCRbeta CDR3 regions. What TCRdb holds here is the immuneACCESS table cut down to in-frame rearrangements. Part of the clones is not present; checked against another copy, under half of the missing clones reflect an unresolved V gene, and the others are unexplained. For this sample there are approximately 68,000 clones; around nine tenths appear just once. 0.68% of the sample lies in the top ten. The germline V and J ends show losses of 2 bases and 5 bases respectively, and no gene match explains 10 bases of the junction. The CDR3 covers 16 residues, taking in both the cysteine and the phenylalanine. The CDR3 DNA has 48 bases and is translated from base 1. For CDR1 and CDR2, the germline V gene lists MNHEY and SVGAGI. The trial excluded patients who had a history of autoimmune disease or were on systemic immunosuppression. In every dose cohort, peripheral blood was drawn for TCR sequencing at baseline, cycle 4 day 1, and cycle 7 day 1. Samples came from an open-label, multicenter, first-in-human phase I dose-escalation trial of ivuxolimab. Adults with locally advanced or metastatic melanoma, renal cell, hepatocellular, or head and neck squamous cell carcinoma were enrolled in the trial. Before TCR sequencing, CD4+ T cells and CD8+ T cells were sorted from peripheral blood as separate populations.

A note on this clone: Its antigen specificity is not known. Per-base quality was not reported, and no clone a single base away is much larger than it.

This receptor chain uses TRBV6-5 and TRBJ2-7; 9 junctional bases match TRBD1. The receptor's source is an adult with an advanced solid tumor such as melanoma, head and neck, liver or kidney cancer. The sample was CD4+ or CD8+ T cells sorted from blood, taken in a trial of the OX40 agonist ivuxolimab. The CDR3 amino acid sequence is: CASSYGTGTGIHEQYF. The nucleotides read TGTGCCAGCAGTTACGGCACCGGGACAGGGATCCACGAGCAGTACTTC.